A selection of T cell receptor beta chains follows, all from one sample in a study of PD-1 blockade in mismatch repair-deficient tumors. Assay: immunoSEQ multiplex PCR; the TCRdb copy retains only in-frame clones and omits some. The repertoire includes roughly 14,000 clones, approximately 88% of them detected once, and around 17% sits in the top ten. The sequencing used PBMCs, collected before pembrolizumab treatment. The receptors here all came from an adult with mismatch repair-deficient cancer. The CDR3 runs from the conserved cysteine through the conserved F or W. The size entry is marked missing in some rows and otherwise reads once, few, many or a size class.

V: TRBV6-5; size: .; CDR3: CASSFTLELSGNTIYF
V: TRBV7-9; size: .; CDR3: CASSAGTSHVQYF
V: TRBV11-3; size: .; CDR3: CASSSNGAGYTF
V: TRBV7-9; size: .; CDR3: CASSLVTSGTGQETQYF
V: TRBV6-5; size: .; CDR3: CASSSDPRSPADTQYF
V: TRBV30; size: .; CDR3: CAWSEGGPGNYGYTF
V: TRBV2; size: .; CDR3: CASSGGHTDTQYF
V: TRBV9; size: .; CDR3: CASSEQRANTGELFF
V: TRBV7-3; size: .; CDR3: CASSTDRGPNEQFF
V: TRBV5-1; size: .; CDR3: CASSSPGGSTDTQYF
V: TRBV4-1; size: .; CDR3: CASSQQGGGNQPQHF
V: TRBV28; size: .; CDR3: CASSNRDRGRRDTQYF
V: TRBV4-3; size: .; CDR3: CASSLGGEGSSYNEQFF
V: TRBV18; size: .; CDR3: CASSPPAGSYEQYF
V: TRBV7-2; size: .; CDR3: CASSLRDRDPQFF
V: TRBV7-6; size: .; CDR3: CASSAGSVGNEQFF
V: TRBV11-2; size: .; CDR3: CASSLGILAGDPEQYF
V: TRBV6-5; size: .; CDR3: CASKPTGMGDTEAFF
V: TRBV7-9; size: .; CDR3: CASSPRGPDTQYF
V: TRBV11-2; size: .; CDR3: CASTLRGDYGYTF
V: TRBV18; size: .; CDR3: CASSPRVDTQYF
V: TRBV6-5; size: few; CDR3: CASSSGQGNTGELFF
V: TRBV6-1; size: once; CDR3: CASSAGGPNEQFF
V: TRBV4-1; size: .; CDR3: CASSQEVTGDTEAFF
V: TRBV6-5; size: once; CDR3: CASSYRSSSYEQYF
V: TRBV5-1; size: .; CDR3: CASSLVGGLADTDTQYF
V: TRBV30; size: .; CDR3: CAWSEAGGHTGELFF
V: TRBV27; size: few; CDR3: CASSLRPLVRQYF
V: TRBV4-1; size: .; CDR3: CASSQQGVSNEQFF
V: TRBV14; size: .; CDR3: CASSHRTVQGEKLFF
V: TRBV19; size: .; CDR3: CASKRGREPQHF
V: TRBV27; size: .; CDR3: CASSLRVSGSGRIVRELFF
V: TRBV5-1; size: .; CDR3: CASSLWGEDTEAFF
V: TRBV7-9; size: .; CDR3: CASSSAFEQYF
V: TRBV11-3; size: .; CDR3: CASSGEGGRYEQYF
V: TRBV28; size: medium-sized; CDR3: CASSSRTGAYNEQFF
V: TRBV6-4; size: few; CDR3: CASSGGSSTDTQYF
V: TRBV27; size: .; CDR3: CASSPPGQAATNEKLFF
V: TRBV9; size: .; CDR3: CASSARDLADTQYF
V: TRBV7-3; size: .; CDR3: CASSLGTVGADTQYF